Following are 17 T cell receptor beta chains from one sample sequenced in a study of T cell responses to AZD1222 COVID-19 vaccine. Profiled with immunoSEQ multiplex PCR; TCRdb holds only in-frame clones, not every one. Seen here are about 140,000 clones, 85% to 95% observed once, and the top ten hold 2.3%. This material consisted of peripheral blood, taken on day 0 of AZD1222 vaccination. These receptors originate from an adult in good health.

The genes are TRBV27 and TRBJ2-7; TRBD2 matches at 8 bases. The CDR3 spans 15 residues. The V gene's germline CDR1 is MNHEY and CDR2 SMNVEV (reference sequence). J was trimmed by 3 bases and V by 6 bases; bases with no gene match: 10. This chain's CDR3 is CASRSWVAGNYEQYF. In DNA, the CDR3 is TGTGCCAGCAGATCTTGGGTAGCGGGAAACTACGAGCAGTACTTC.

The J gene is TRBJ1-1, the V gene TRBV19, with D perhaps matching TRBD1 (5 bases). Germline loops: CDR1 LNHDA, CDR2 SQIVND (reference sequence). This CDR3 is 16 amino acids long. V was clipped by 1 base and J by 6 bases, with 18 bases between them. The CDR3 region is CASSIVRSRDFAEAFF. CDR3 in DNA: TGTGCCAGTAGTATAGTCCGGTCCAGGGACTTTGCTGAAGCTTTCTTT.

This chain connects TRBV4-3 to TRBJ1-1; TRBD1 is a possible D gene (5 bases). This CDR3 region has 15 residues. Trimming shortened V by 1 base and J by 1 base, and 10 bases separated the two germline ends. Germline-derived CDR1 and CDR2 are LGHNA and YSLEER. The CDR3 reads CASSQVGGGNTEAFF. CDR3 DNA: TGCGCCAGCAGCCAAGTGGGTGGGGGGAACACTGAAGCTTTCTTT.

J is TRBJ1-1 and V is TRBV3-1 (or the pseudogene TRBV3-2); 8 nucleotides line up with TRBD1. Germline loops: CDR1 LGHDT, CDR2 YNNKEL (reference sequence). The CDR3 contains 14 residues. V lost 11 bases, J lost 1 base, and 9 bases stayed unmatched. In DNA form, the CDR3 reads TGTGCCGCCGGACAGGGCCTGCGGAACACTGAAGCTTTCTTT. This translates into CAAGQGLRNTEAFF.

CDR3 coding DNA: TGTGCCAGTAGGATGACCTTGACAGATCAAGAGACCCAGTACTTC. This sequence encodes CASRMTLTDQETQYF. This sequence joins TRBV19 and TRBJ2-5; D perhaps matches TRBD1 (5 bases). Trimming removed 6 bases at V and 2 bases at J, with 16 bases between. This CDR3 has 15 amino acids. Germline CDR1 LNHDA, CDR2 SQIVND (reference sequence).

This clone was found once. This chain connects TRBV5-5 to TRBJ2-3; TRBD1 aligns across 8 bases. The CDR3 is 15 residues long. V lost 1 base, J lost 4 bases, and 5 bases stayed unmatched. CDR1 and CDR2 (germline): SGHKS, YYEKEE (reference sequence). The CDR3 sequence is CASSLLQGGSDTQYF. DNA of the CDR3: TGTGCCAGCAGCTTGTTACAGGGGGGCTCAGATACGCAGTATTTT.

This clone was detected only once. V and J are TRBV5-1 and TRBJ1-5; tentative D call: TRBD1 (5 bases). V lost 0 bases and J lost 5, with 12 bases in between. This CDR3 contains 15 residues. Germline-derived CDR1 and CDR2 are SGHRS and YFSETQ. The DNA for the CDR3 is TGCGCCAGCAGCTTGGAAGGGGAATGGGATCAGCCCCAGCATTTT. It codes for CASSLEGEWDQPQHF.

The CDR3 is CASSIQGTSGNTIYF. CDR3 nucleotides: TGTGCCAGTAGTATTCAGGGAACCTCTGGAAACACCATATATTTT. The rearrangement links TRBV19 to TRBJ1-3; possible D gene TRBD1, 5 bases. Trimming stripped 3 bases from V and 0 bases from J, with 9 bases between. The CDR3 covers 15 residues. The germline V gene has CDR1 LNHDA and CDR2 SQIVND (reference sequence).

In DNA, the CDR3 is TGTGCCAGCCAGGACAGGGGGCGCGGTAATGAGCAGTTCTTC. It translates to CASQDRGRGNEQFF. This sequence joins TRBV18 and TRBJ2-1, with 11 bases identical to TRBD1. This CDR3 region has 14 residues. Germline values: CDR1 KGHSH, CDR2 LQKENI. Trimming removed 8 bases from V and 7 bases from J; junction bases left unmatched: 7.

The CDR3 spells CASSSMSDQPQHF. The CDR3 bases are TGTGCCAGCAGCAGTATGTCCGATCAGCCCCAGCATTTT. The V call is TRBV6-5, the J call TRBJ1-5, with D uncertain. Germline V CDR1 and CDR2: MNHEY, SVGAGI. The V gene lost 6 bases and the J gene lost 5 bases, with 11 bases spanning the gap. This CDR3 spans 13 amino acids.

The chain is built from TRBV4-3 and TRBJ2-3, with 7 nucleotides matching TRBD2. The CDR3 is 17 residues long. Germline values: CDR1 LGHNA, CDR2 YSLEER. The ends lost 0 bases at V and 1 base at J; junction bases unmatched: 7. CDR3 region: CASSQDLLRGGTDTQYF. In nucleotides, the CDR3 is TGCGCCAGCAGCCAAGATCTACTCCGGGGGGGCACAGATACGCAGTATTTT.

The J gene is TRBJ2-1, the V gene TRBV7-2, with D tentatively TRBD2 (5 bases). Trimming cost V 0 bases and J 9 bases, with 12 bases left between them. The CDR3 covers 14 residues. The germline V gene has CDR1 SGHTA and CDR2 FQGNSA. Here the CDR3 DNA reads TGTGCCAGCAGCTTAGCGGGTAGCGCGGTTGAGCAGTTCTTC. It is translated as CASSLAGSAVEQFF.

This sequence joins TRBV19 and TRBJ2-7; D unclear. CDR1 and CDR2 from the germline V gene are LNHDA and SQIVND (reference sequence). The V end was cut by 5 bases, the J end by 5 bases, with 16 bases between. This CDR3 is built from 14 residues. The CDR3 nucleotides read TGTGCCAGTAGTCCTGGACCCTTCGGACACGAGCAGTACTTC. This sequence encodes CASSPGPFGHEQYF. The whole variable domain, filled in from reference TRBV19 and TRBJ2-7, reads DGGITQSPKYLFRKEGQNVTLSCEQNLNHDAMYWYRQDPGQGLRLIYYSQIVNDFQKGDIAEGYSVSREKKESFPLTVTSAQKNPTAFYLCASSPGPFGHEQYFGPGTRLTVT.

The genes are TRBV4-1 and TRBJ2-7; no clear D. CDR3 size: 16 residues. V lost 1 base to trimming and J lost 5 bases, with 18 bases between them. Germline values: CDR1 MGHRA, CDR2 YSYEKL. In DNA form, the CDR3 reads TGCGCCAGCAGCCAAGCACTCGCCGGCCATGGGAACGAGCAGTACTTC. Translating gives CASSQALAGHGNEQYF.

The CDR3 spells CASSVGGLGNTEAFF. Here the CDR3 DNA reads TGTGCCAGCAGCGTAGGGGGCCTGGGGAACACTGAAGCTTTCTTT. The chain uses TRBV9 and TRBJ1-1; weak D call: TRBD1 (5 bases). The CDR3 length is 15 residues. V was pared by 0 bases and J by 1 base, with 10 bases between. Germline CDR1 is SGDLS and CDR2 is YYNGEE.

The V and J genes are TRBV6-5 and TRBJ1-4; D gene ambiguous. The V end lost 0 bases, the J end lost 7 bases, and 6 bases lay between the germline ends. This CDR3 is built from 13 residues. Germline V gene data show CDR1 as MNHEY and CDR2 as SVGAGI. The CDR3 region is CASSYSISEKLFF. DNA of the CDR3: TGTGCCAGCAGTTACTCTATTTCTGAAAAACTGTTTTTT.

J is TRBJ2-3 and V is TRBV9; D gene unclear. Looked up from germline, CDR1 is SGDLS and CDR2 is YYNGEE. This CDR3 has 16 residues. V was pared by 0 bases and J by 0 bases, with 11 bases between. CDR3 amino acids: CASSVGRPKSTDTQYF. For the CDR3, the DNA is TGTGCCAGCAGCGTAGGTCGACCGAAAAGCACAGATACGCAGTATTTT.